The 27 T cell receptor beta chains below come from one sample, sequenced in a study of cytomegalovirus exposure and HLA in healthy donors. A multiplex PCR was run with 60 Vbeta primers and 13 Jbeta primers. Profiling relied on immunoSEQ multiplex PCR, and the TCRdb table lists in-frame clones only, not all of them. The table lists 56,000 or so clones. The material sequenced was PBMCs. Receptor source: a female donor in good health and CMV-seronegative.

The CDR3 sequence is CSAIQGYEQYF. The CDR3 DNA sequence: TGCAGTGCGATACAGGGTTACGAGCAGTACTTC. This chain links TRBV20-1 with TRBJ2-7; D might be TRBD1 (6 bases). From germline, CDR1 is DFQATT and CDR2 SNEGSKA (reference sequence). Trimming took 6 bases from V and 4 from J, leaving 10 bases between them. This CDR3 region has 11 residues.

The rearrangement joins TRBV5-1 to TRBJ1-2, with 10 positions matching TRBD1. V lost 4 bases, J lost 0 bases, and 9 bases stayed unmatched. The CDR3 has 17 residues. Germline V CDR1 and CDR2: SGHRS, YFSETQ. The CDR3 region is CASSLGQGVTANYGYTF. DNA of the CDR3: TGCGCCAGCAGCCTCGGACAGGGGGTAACAGCTAACTATGGCTACACCTTC.

This chain uses TRBV4-1 with TRBJ1-2; 7 bases align to TRBD1. The CDR3 runs 16 residues. Germline values: CDR1 MGHRA, CDR2 YSYEKL. The ends lost 3 bases at V and 5 bases at J; junction bases unmatched: 12. In DNA, the CDR3 is TGCGCCAGCAGCCAGGATCAACCGGGACAGAAATATGGCTACACCTTC. Its protein is CASSQDQPGQKYGYTF.

CDR3 region: CASSLRQGSYEQYF. DNA of the CDR3: TGTGCCAGCAGCCTCCGACAGGGATCCTACGAGCAGTACTTC. The chain employs TRBV13 and TRBJ2-7; 7 bases are a match to TRBD1. V was pared by 5 bases and J by 1 base, with 5 bases of the junction left unmatched. The CDR3 loop spans 14 amino acids. The germline CDR1 and CDR2 sequences are PRHDT and FYEKMQ (reference sequence).

V is TRBV11-3 and J is TRBJ2-7; 7 nucleotides match TRBD2. Germline V CDR1 and CDR2: SGHNT, YENEEA. V trimming: 2 bases; J trimming: 2 bases; junction bases outside the gene matches: 9. The CDR3 is 16 residues long. CDR3 DNA: TGTGCCAGCAGCTTACTAGCGGAGACTGACACCTACGAGCAGTACTTC. It yields the protein CASSLLAETDTYEQYF.

The gene calls are TRBV5-4 and TRBJ1-1, with TRBD1 identical over 8 bases. V lost 4 bases and J lost 6; bases outside the gene matches: 8. The CDR3 loop spans 14 amino acids. CDR1 is SGHNT and CDR2 is YYREEE in the germline V gene (reference sequence). The CDR3 reads CASSPGGAGAEAFF. The CDR3 region has the DNA TGTGCCAGCAGCCCAGGGGGCGCCGGGGCTGAAGCTTTCTTT.

Worth noting for this clone: Other DNA sequences within the sample encode an identical CDR3. V and J are TRBV14 and TRBJ1-1; D is uncertain. The V end was cut by 0 bases, the J end by 4 bases, with 9 bases between. The germline gives CDR1 SGHDN, CDR2 FVKESK. The CDR3 totals 14 residues. This CDR3 reads CASSQEIRGTEAFF. The CDR3 nucleotides read TGTGCCAGCAGCCAAGAAATTCGGGGCACTGAAGCTTTCTTT.

The J gene is TRBJ1-2, the V gene TRBV5-6, with D unclear. This CDR3 is built from 14 residues. V was shortened by 4 bases and J by 6 bases, with 16 bases between the two germline ends. CDR1 SGHDT and CDR2 YYEEEE come from the germline V gene. The CDR3 here is CASSPWPGDDGYTF. As DNA, the CDR3 is TGTGCCAGCAGCCCCTGGCCGGGAGACGATGGCTACACCTTC.

This chain joins TRBV5-6 and TRBJ2-3; 13 bases map to TRBD2. V lost 2 bases and J lost 2; bases outside the gene matches: 5. In germline, CDR1 is SGHDT, CDR2 YYEEEE. This CDR3 is built from 17 residues. The CDR3 spells CASSFRTSGGYTDTQYF. CDR3 sequence (DNA): TGTGCCAGCAGCTTTCGGACTAGCGGGGGCTACACAGATACGCAGTATTTT.

The V call is TRBV27, the J call TRBJ2-7; tentative D call: TRBD1 (6 bases). In germline, CDR1 is MNHEY, CDR2 SMNVEV (reference sequence). This CDR3 spans 15 amino acids. Trimming stripped 7 bases from V and 3 bases from J, with 19 bases between. In DNA form, the CDR3 reads TGTGCCAGCACCCCAGGGTTCGGACAGATCTACGAGCAGTACTTC. This codes for CASTPGFGQIYEQYF.

The rearrangement links TRBV18 to TRBJ1-2, with a weak D call TRBD1 (5 bases). Per germline, CDR1 KGHSH and CDR2 LQKENI. The CDR3 sequence is 14 residues long. With 3 bases removed from V and 6 bases from J, the gap between germline ends came to 14 bases. CDR3 DNA sequence: TGTGCCAGCTCACCGGTCTCCGGGGGGGATGGCTACACCTTC. Protein sequence: CASSPVSGGDGYTF.

This rearrangement joins TRBV19 to TRBJ2-2; possible D gene TRBD2, 6 bases. Trimming removed 2 bases at V and 7 bases at J, with 17 bases between. Germline V gene lookup returns CDR1 LNHDA and CDR2 SQIVND (reference sequence). The CDR3 spans 16 residues. DNA for the CDR3: TGTGCCAGTAGTATAATCCCCCCTAGCGCGGGCGGGGAGCTGTTTTTT. It translates to CASSIIPPSAGGELFF.

This rearrangement joins TRBV9 to TRBJ1-2; the D gene is possibly TRBD1 (6 bases). The germline gives CDR1 SGDLS, CDR2 YYNGEE. This CDR3 comprises 12 residues. Trimming took 1 base from V and 6 from J, leaving 7 bases between them. This CDR3 is CASSVTGNGYTF. DNA of the CDR3: TGTGCCAGCAGCGTAACAGGGAATGGCTACACCTTC.

CDR3 bases: TGTGCCAGCAGCCCACAGGGAACCGAATCAGCGCAGTACTTC. Translation: CASSPQGTESAQYF. This rearrangement joins TRBV5-4 to TRBJ2-7, with a weak D call TRBD1 (6 bases). Germline V gene sequence: CDR1 SGHNT, CDR2 YYREEE (reference sequence). The CDR3 contains 14 residues. The V end was cut by 4 bases, the J end by 9 bases, with 20 bases between.

J is TRBJ1-2 and V is TRBV4-2, with 10 bases that match TRBD1. The V gene's germline CDR1 is LGHNA and CDR2 YNFKEQ. Unmatched junction bases numbered 7, after V lost 3 bases and J lost 6 bases. The CDR3 is made up of 15 amino acids. Here the CDR3 reads CASSQKTGGVDGYTF. The CDR3 DNA reads as TGTGCCAGCAGCCAGAAGACAGGGGGCGTCGATGGCTACACCTTC.

DNA of the CDR3: TGTGCCAGCAGCGCCCCTAGCGGGAGCTACAATGAGCAGTTCTTC. It codes for CASSAPSGSYNEQFF. The chain employs TRBV11-3 and TRBJ2-1, with TRBD2 matching over 10 bases. V was clipped by 5 bases and J by 3 bases; unmatched bases: 4. This CDR3 has 15 amino acids. Germline V gene lookup returns CDR1 SGHNT and CDR2 YENEEA.

V usage is TRBV11-1 and J usage is TRBJ2-5; D remains ambiguous. The CDR3 has 13 amino acids. Germline assignment: CDR1 SGHAT and CDR2 FQDESV (reference sequence). V lost 4 bases, J lost 4 bases, and 10 bases lay in between. DNA for the CDR3: TGTGCCAGCAGCTCGCCGGTCGGAGAGACCCAGTACTTC. The encoded protein is CASSSPVGETQYF.

The chain carries TRBV7-9 and TRBJ1-1, with D perhaps matching TRBD1 (6 bases). Germline V lookup: CDR1 SEHNR, CDR2 FQNEAQ (reference sequence). The CDR3 is 12 amino acids. Trimming pared 5 bases from V and 7 bases from J, leaving 11 bases between. The CDR3 nucleotides read TGTGCCAGCAGCCAAGGACAGTTTGAAGCTTTCTTT. Amino acid sequence: CASSQGQFEAFF.

The chain has TRBV4-1 and TRBJ1-4, with a tentative D call TRBD1 (5 bases). This CDR3 has 16 amino acids. Trimming pared 4 bases from V and 5 bases from J, leaving 17 bases between. Per the germline V gene, CDR1 is MGHRA and CDR2 is YSYEKL. The CDR3 reads CASSRRWGGVNEKLFF. CDR3 bases: TGCGCCAGCAGCCGAAGATGGGGGGGTGTCAATGAAAAACTGTTTTTT.

The chain has TRBV4-1 and TRBJ1-6; 7 bases map to TRBD1. This CDR3 is 17 amino acids long. The J segment lost 8 bases and the V segment lost 0 bases, leaving 10 bases of the junction unmatched. Germline CDR1 and CDR2: MGHRA and YSYEKL. The CDR3 loop is CASSQDVRDRVYSPLHF. CDR3 in DNA: TGCGCCAGCAGCCAAGATGTACGAGACAGGGTTTATTCACCCCTCCACTTT.

The chain recombines TRBV25-1 with TRBJ1-1; maybe TRBD1 (5 bases). Germline loops: CDR1 MGHDK, CDR2 SYGVNS. V was trimmed by 5 bases and J by 6 bases, leaving 19 bases between them. The CDR3 is made up of 15 amino acids. CDR3 protein: CASSLNRGGVPEAFF. The CDR3 nucleotides read TGTGCCAGCAGTCTGAATAGGGGAGGGGTACCTGAAGCTTTCTTT. Combining the CDR3 with reference TRBV25-1 and TRBJ1-1 gives the whole variable domain EADIYQTPRYLVIGTGKKITLECSQTMGHDKMYWYQQDPGMELHLIHYSYGVNSTEKGDLSSESTVSRIRTEHFPLTLESARPSHTSQYLCASSLNRGGVPEAFFGQGTRLTVV.

The chain couples TRBV6-5 to TRBJ2-1; no definite D call. V lost 1 base, J lost 5 bases, and 6 bases lay in between. CDR3 size: 13 residues. Germline V gives CDR1 MNHEY, CDR2 SVGAGI. The CDR3 is CASSYYVDNEQFF. In DNA form, the CDR3 reads TGTGCCAGCAGTTACTACGTAGACAATGAGCAGTTCTTC.

This sequence joins TRBV6-1 and TRBJ2-7, with a tentative D call TRBD2 (6 bases). Deletions cut 2 bases from V and 0 bases from J, with 8 bases between. The germline gives CDR1 MNHNS, CDR2 SASEGT. The CDR3 is made up of 14 amino acids. CDR3 in amino acids: CASSESGGSYEQYF. CDR3 bases: TGTGCCAGCAGTGAATCCGGGGGCTCCTACGAGCAGTACTTC.

The chain uses TRBV19 and TRBJ1-1; a possible D gene is TRBD1 (6 bases). With 7 bases removed from V and 11 bases from J, the gap between germline ends came to 17 bases. This CDR3 region has 12 residues. Germline loops: CDR1 LNHDA, CDR2 SQIVND (reference sequence). The DNA for the CDR3 is TGTGCCAGTACCGACAGGTTCCAAGAGGCTTTCTTT. Translating gives CASTDRFQEAFF.

V is TRBV5-1 and J is TRBJ2-3; TRBD2 aligns across 7 bases. The V gene end was trimmed by 4 bases and the J gene end by 0 bases; junction bases not matched to a gene: 5. This CDR3 spans 15 amino acids. The germline CDR1 and CDR2 sequences are SGHRS and YFSETQ. CDR3 sequence (DNA): TGCGCCAGCAGCCTGGGGACTATAAGCACAGATACGCAGTATTTT. Its translation is CASSLGTISTDTQYF.

This chain links TRBV5-8 with TRBJ2-7, with a tentative D call TRBD2 (5 bases). Germline-derived CDR1 and CDR2 are SGHTS and YDEGEE. This CDR3 has 12 residues. Trimming left V 2 bases short and J 5 bases short, with 8 bases between. Here the CDR3 DNA reads TGTGCCAGCAGCTTTACTAGAAACGAGCAGTACTTC. It is translated as CASSFTRNEQYF. Full variable domain (missing parts from reference TRBV5-8 and TRBJ2-7): EAGVTQSPTHLIKTRGQQATLRCSPISGHTSVYWYQQALGLGLQFLLWYDEGEERNRGNFPPRFSGRQFPNYSSELNVNALELEDSALYLCASSFTRNEQYFGPGTRLTVT.

The V gene is TRBV4-1, the J gene TRBJ2-1; D remains unclear. The V gene's germline CDR1 is MGHRA and CDR2 YSYEKL. The V end was cut by 4 bases, the J end by 3 bases, with 10 bases between. The CDR3 covers 14 residues. CDR3 DNA sequence: TGCGCCAGCAGCCTCGCCCGGGTCTACAATGAGCAGTTCTTC. Its translation is CASSLARVYNEQFF.